The 23 T cell receptor beta chains in this list originate from one sample, sequenced in a study of T cell repertoires in cytomegalovirus infection. TCRdb recomputed calls from the reads with MiXCR, one row per CDR3 protein. The top ten hold around 9.9% of the sample, which has 150,000 to 160,000 distinct CDR3 sequences, 23% seen once. The material sequenced was PBMCs. The receptor source for this set is a human donor in good health (CMV status not recorded). Some clones in this sample may be carry-over from other donors' samples.

Worth noting for this clonotype: This may arise from a read error, as a much more abundant clone is one base away. The V gene is TRBV12-3 or TRBV12-4, the J gene TRBJ1-1; TRBD1 is a possible D gene (6 bases). The CDR3 totals 13 residues. Trimming cost V 5 bases and J 11 bases, with 18 bases left between them. The CDR3 DNA reads TGTGCCAGCAGTCGCTCCGGACAGCTTGACGCTTTCTTT. Translated, it gives CASSRSGQLDAFF.

In regard to this clonotype: A read error may explain this, as a much larger clone is one base away. V gene TRBV12-3 or TRBV12-4 combines with J gene TRBJ1-6; a possible D gene is TRBD1 (5 bases). Trimming removed 4 bases from V and 9 bases from J, with 16 bases in between. The CDR3 has 15 amino acids. The CDR3, as DNA: TGTGCCAGCAGTTACGCGGGGGTGCCCCTTTCACCCCTCCACTTT. Amino acid sequence: CASSYAGVPLSPLHF.

This clonotype was counted at least ten times. The V gene is TRBV28, the J gene TRBJ1-1, with a weak D call TRBD1 (6 bases). V gave up 6 bases and J gave up 2 bases, with 13 bases separating them. The CDR3 consists of 14 residues. The germline V gene has CDR1 MDHEN and CDR2 SYDVKM. The CDR3 sequence is CASRRQVGNTEAFF. CDR3 sequence (DNA): TGTGCCAGCAGGAGACAGGTAGGAAACACTGAAGCTTTCTTT.

This clonotype showed up many times. The J gene is TRBJ1-1, the V gene TRBV7-9; 7 bases map to TRBD1. The ends lost 6 bases at V and 0 bases at J; junction bases unmatched: 4. This CDR3 is 14 amino acids long. In germline, CDR1 is SEHNR, CDR2 FQNEAQ (reference sequence). For the CDR3, the DNA is TGTGCCAGCAGGCGACAGGGACTGAACACTGAAGCTTTCTTT. This gives the protein CASRRQGLNTEAFF. The complete variable domain, with remaining parts taken from reference TRBV7-9 and TRBJ1-1, reads DTGVSQNPRHKITKRGQNVTFRCDPISEHNRLYWYRQTLGQGPEFLTYFQNEAQLEKSRLLSDRFSAERPKGSFSTLEIQRTEQGDSAMYLCASRRQGLNTEAFFGQGTRLTVV.

This chain links TRBV28 with TRBJ2-1, with 12 bases fitting TRBD2. CDR1 is MDHEN and CDR2 is SYDVKM in the germline V gene. This CDR3 contains 18 residues. Losses at the gene ends were 1 base for V and 8 bases for J; bases not matched to a gene: 12. CDR3 nucleotide sequence: TGTGCCAGCAGTTTATCCAGGGCTAGCGGGGGGGTAGGCCATGAGCAGTTCTTC. Residues: CASSLSRASGGVGHEQFF.

V gene TRBV7-4 combines with J gene TRBJ1-1; D is undetermined. The CDR3 runs 14 residues. Between the trimmed V and J ends, which lost 7 bases and 10 bases, there was a span of 22 bases. Looked up from germline, CDR1 is SGHVT and CDR2 is SQSDAQ. The CDR3, as DNA: TGTGCCAGCACCCAGTCGGGAGTTCGGGCTGTAGCTTTCTTT. As protein: CASTQSGVRAVAFF.

In this sample, this clonotype turned up a few times. This chain connects TRBV20-1 to TRBJ1-2, with D possibly TRBD1 on 6 matching bases. The CDR3 extends over 14 amino acids. Trimming left V 5 bases short and J 4 bases short, with 17 bases between. Per the germline V gene, CDR1 is DFQATT and CDR2 is SNEGSKA (reference sequence). The CDR3: CSASGARVGYGYTF. DNA of the CDR3: TGCAGTGCTTCGGGGGCCAGGGTGGGCTATGGCTACACCTTC.

This clonotype was observed a handful of times. This rearrangement joins TRBV20-1 to TRBJ2-3; possibly TRBD2 for D (5 bases). The germline V gene encodes CDR1 DFQATT and CDR2 SNEGSKA (reference sequence). The CDR3 is 15 amino acids. V gave up 0 bases and J gave up 1 base, with 11 bases separating them. CDR3 residues: CSARDIGRGTDTQYF. DNA of the CDR3: TGCAGTGCTAGAGATATAGGGCGGGGCACAGATACGCAGTATTTT.

This sequence joins TRBV5-1 and TRBJ1-6; TRBD1 is a possible D gene (5 bases). The CDR3 length is 13 residues. The ends were cut back, 10 bases at V and 10 bases at J, with 18 bases in the middle. Germline assignment: CDR1 SGHRS and CDR2 YFSETQ. The CDR3 loop reads CASWAGVGSPLHF. The CDR3 DNA sequence: TGCGCCTCCTGGGCGGGGGTTGGATCACCCCTCCACTTT. Drawing the rest from reference TRBV5-1 and TRBJ1-6, the complete variable domain is KAGVTQTPRYLIKTRGQQVTLSCSPISGHRSVSWYQQTPGQGLQFLFEYFSETQRNKGNFPGRFSGRQFSNSRSEMNVSTLELGDSALYLCASWAGVGSPLHFGNGTRLTVT.

This clonotype was seen only once. A much more abundant neighbour one base away suggests this may be a read error. The chain combines TRBV7-2 with TRBJ1-6, with D uncertain. The V end was cut by 7 bases, the J end by 10 bases, with 17 bases between. There are 14 residues in the CDR3. CDR1 and CDR2 (germline): SGHTA, FQGNSA. CDR3 amino acids: CASTSVGPKSPLHF. In DNA form, the CDR3 reads TGTGCCAGCACCTCGGTGGGCCCCAAATCACCCCTCCACTTT.

The table lists this clonotype with a few counts. The gene calls are TRBV4-2 and TRBJ2-3; D remains unclear. CDR3 length: 16 amino acids. Trimming stripped 1 base from V and 0 bases from J, with 11 bases between. The germline gives CDR1 LGHNA, CDR2 YNFKEQ. The CDR3 reads CASSQATSPSTDTQYF. The CDR3 DNA reads TGTGCCAGCAGCCAAGCCACGAGTCCTAGCACAGATACGCAGTATTTT.

This clonotype was seen ten or more times. This chain connects TRBV7-2 to TRBJ2-5; 9 nucleotides agree with TRBD2. Germline V gene data show CDR1 as SGHTA and CDR2 as FQGNSA. The CDR3 has 16 amino acids. V trimming: 1 base; J trimming: 6 bases; junction bases outside the gene matches: 9. The CDR3 sequence: CASSLEGSGRVKTQYF. CDR3 nucleotides: TGTGCCAGCAGCTTAGAAGGTAGCGGGAGAGTAAAGACCCAGTACTTC.

This clonotype was recorded a few times. V gene TRBV6-5 combines with J gene TRBJ2-1; 9 bases align to TRBD1. V trimming: 4 bases; J trimming: 8 bases; junction bases outside the gene matches: 9. CDR1 and CDR2 (germline): MNHEY, SVGAGI. The CDR3 totals 15 residues. This chain's CDR3 is CASSSQGADKYEQFF. CDR3 DNA: TGTGCCAGCAGTTCACAGGGGGCCGATAAGTATGAGCAGTTCTTC.

This clonotype was observed a handful of times. The genes are TRBV15 and TRBJ2-3; D gene unclear. The CDR3 spans 15 residues. V dropped 0 bases and J dropped 2 bases, with 9 bases sitting between them. Germline CDR1 and CDR2: LNHNV and YYDKDF (reference sequence). This chain's CDR3 is CATSRDIRHTDTQYF. The CDR3 DNA is TGTGCCACCAGCAGAGATATTAGGCACACAGATACGCAGTATTTT. Full variable domain (rest looked up from reference TRBV15 and TRBJ2-3): DAMVIQNPRYQVTQFGKPVTLSCSQTLNHNVMYWYQQKSSQAPKLLFHYYDKDFNNEADTPDNFQSRRPNTSFCFLDIRSPGLGDTAMYLCATSRDIRHTDTQYFGPGTRLTVL.

The gene calls are TRBV27 and TRBJ2-5, with TRBD2 as a possible D gene (6 bases). Germline V CDR1 and CDR2: MNHEY, SMNVEV (reference sequence). V lost 2 bases and J 5 bases, leaving 12 bases between the germline ends. The CDR3 is 14 residues long. The CDR3 DNA sequence: TGTGCCAGCAGTTTAACCCCGCGGGGTGAGACCCAGTACTTC. Amino acids: CASSLTPRGETQYF.

This clonotype occurred a few times. V and J are TRBV4-1 and TRBJ1-1, with TRBD1 matching 7 bases. After removal of 8 bases from V and 1 base from J, the junction contained 7 bases not matched to a gene. CDR1 and CDR2 (germline): MGHRA, YSYEKL. The CDR3 spans 14 residues. Here the CDR3 DNA reads TGCGCCAGCCGGGGACAGCTTAAGAACACTGAAGCTTTCTTT. Amino acid sequence: CASRGQLKNTEAFF.

This sequence joins TRBV28 and TRBJ2-7; 8 positions match TRBD1. The length of the CDR3 is 14 residues. In germline, CDR1 is MDHEN, CDR2 SYDVKM. V gave up 5 bases and J gave up 5 bases; unmatched junction bases: 8. The CDR3 protein is CASSKTQGANEQYF. The CDR3 DNA is TGTGCCAGCAGTAAAACCCAGGGGGCTAACGAGCAGTACTTC.

The chain recombines TRBV20-1 with TRBJ2-3; no clear D. The germline V gene encodes CDR1 DFQATT and CDR2 SNEGSKA (reference sequence). Trimming took 3 bases from V and 2 from J, leaving 0 bases between them. The CDR3 length is 10 residues. The CDR3 is CSASTDTQYF. The CDR3 DNA is TGCAGTGCTAGCACAGATACGCAGTATTTT.

The chain is built from TRBV9 and TRBJ1-5, with D perhaps matching TRBD1 (5 bases). There are 15 residues in the CDR3. The V gene lost 4 bases and the J gene lost 4 bases, with 15 bases spanning the gap. CDR1 and CDR2 (germline): SGDLS, YYNGEE. The CDR3, as DNA: TGTGCCAGCAGCCTGGGGGGGACCATGAATCAGCCCCAGCATTTT. This sequence encodes CASSLGGTMNQPQHF.

This clonotype was picked up many times. The chain is built from TRBV7-2 and TRBJ2-3, with D unclear. V was shortened by 5 bases and J by 11 bases, with 11 bases between the two germline ends. The CDR3 loop spans 11 amino acids. Germline V lookup: CDR1 SGHTA, CDR2 FQGNSA. The CDR3 protein is CASSQEVKQYF. The CDR3 DNA reads as TGTGCCAGCAGCCAGGAAGTAAAGCAGTATTTT. Full variable domain (rest looked up from reference TRBV7-2 and TRBJ2-3): GAGVSQSPSNKVTEKGKDVELRCDPISGHTALYWYRQSLGQGLEFLIYFQGNSAPDKSGLPSDRFSAERTGGSVSTLTIQRTQQEDSAVYLCASSQEVKQYFGPGTRLTVL.

The V call is TRBV28, the J call TRBJ1-1; D is ambiguous. V was cut by 8 bases and J by 0 bases, with 13 bases left in between. The CDR3 is made up of 14 amino acids. Germline V gives CDR1 MDHEN, CDR2 SYDVKM. CDR3 sequence reads: CASERGTVNTEAFF. The CDR3 DNA is TGTGCCAGCGAGCGGGGAACGGTGAACACTGAAGCTTTCTTT.

This clonotype was detected a few times. The chain employs TRBV5-1 and TRBJ2-7; 9 nucleotides align to TRBD1. The CDR3 totals 15 residues. The ends lost 4 bases at V and 7 bases at J; junction bases unmatched: 12. Germline values: CDR1 SGHRS, CDR2 YFSETQ. CDR3 in DNA: TGCGCCAGCAGCCCGGAGGGACAGGGAGTACGGGAGCAGTACTTC. Protein product: CASSPEGQGVREQYF.

V and J are TRBV7-8 and TRBJ1-6, with D possibly TRBD1 on 6 matching bases. The germline V and J ends were trimmed by 4 bases and 8 bases, with 9 bases remaining between them. This CDR3 is built from 13 residues. Germline loops: CDR1 SGHVS, CDR2 FQNEAQ. CDR3 protein: CASSSGDHSPLHF. CDR3 nucleotide sequence: TGTGCCAGCAGCTCAGGGGATCATTCACCCCTCCACTTT.